This entry features one T cell receptor beta chain sequence. This specimen belongs to a study of blood T cell repertoires in COVID-19. Clones were read by immunoSEQ multiplex PCR, and TCRdb kept only the in-frame ones, dropping some. Of fewer than 250,000 clones in the sample, around 86% were seen once. The CDR3 spans 11 residues. V lost 4 bases to trimming and J lost 4 bases, with 7 bases between them. Germline CDR1 and CDR2: SQVTM and ANQGSEA. Participant age was roughly 18 to 90 years, and participants resided in about 25 US areas. Allocation to cohorts depended on clinical history reported by the participants.

This chain uses TRBV29-1 with TRBJ1-2, with no clear D. The receptor comes from a woman aged 50 to 60 who had recovered from COVID-19. Sequenced material: PBMCs or T cells enriched from blood (not recorded which). As DNA, the CDR3 is TGCAGCGTTGCGTCCTCCTATGGCTACACCTTC. As protein: CSVASSYGYTF. Together with reference TRBV29-1 and TRBJ1-2, the CDR3 gives the full variable domain: SAVISQKPSRDICQRGTSLTIQCQVDSQVTMMFWYRQQPGQSLTLIATANQGSEATYESGFVIDKFPISRPNLTFSTLTVSNMSPEDSSIYLCSVASSYGYTFGSGTRLTVV.